Listed below are T cell receptor beta chains from one sample, sequenced in a study of identical twins. Each CDR3 protein gets one entry after TCRdb re-called the 5' RACE reads with MiXCR. The sample lists about 520,000 distinct CDR3 sequences, 20% to 25% occurring once. The same sample was also used in a study of T cells expressing NK-cell markers.

The source material was CD4+ T cells sorted from blood. All receptors derive from a woman in her late teens or twenties in good health. Each CDR3 is given with its conserved first and last residue. The D gene is left open where the match is weak. The size of a clone is reported for some rows only, either as once, few or many, or as a class for expanded clones.

>TRBV5-1|TRBJ2-3|.|few|13
CASSPSHRDTQYF
TGCGCCAGCAGCCCATCTCACAGGGATACGCAGTATTTT
>TRBV12-5|TRBJ2-7|.|few|14
CASATGQPSNEQYF
TGTGCTAGTGCCACCGGACAGCCCTCCAACGAGCAGTACTTC
>TRBV5-1|TRBJ1-4|.|.|15
CASSPQTGEGEKLFF
TGCGCCAGCAGCCCGCAGACGGGGGAGGGGGAAAAACTGTTTTTT
>TRBV10-3|TRBJ2-3|.|.|17
CAISVPVGGGGTDTQYF
TGTGCCATCAGTGTACCCGTCGGCGGGGGCGGCACAGATACGCAGTATTTT
>TRBV18|TRBJ2-3|.|.|15
CASSPLPEITDTQYF
TGTGCCAGCTCACCACTGCCGGAGATCACAGATACGCAGTATTTT
>TRBV29-1|TRBJ1-1|.|.|13
CSVLGPMNTEAFF
TGCAGCGTTTTAGGGCCTATGAACACTGAAGCTTTCTTT
>TRBV12-3/TRBV12-4|TRBJ2-5|.|many|14
CASSLLSGKETQYF
TGTGCCAGCAGTTTGCTTAGTGGGAAAGAGACCCAGTACTTC
>TRBV5-1|TRBJ2-3|TRBD2|many|17
CASSRTSGGHQGDTQYF
TGCGCCAGCAGCCGTACTAGCGGGGGTCATCAAGGAGATACGCAGTATTTT
>TRBV7-3|TRBJ2-5|.|.|14
CASSLYGQRETQYF
TGTGCCAGCAGCTTATACGGACAGCGAGAGACCCAGTACTTC
>TRBV20-1|TRBJ2-5|TRBD2|.|15
CSARVVAGNQETQYF
TGCAGTGCTAGAGTAGTAGCGGGGAACCAAGAGACCCAGTACTTC
>TRBV7-3|TRBJ2-1|.|.|14
CASRLGGPSGEQFF
TGTGCCAGCAGACTGGGGGGTCCTAGTGGTGAGCAGTTCTTC
>TRBV6-5|TRBJ2-7|.|.|14
CASSYSAISYEQYF
TGTGCCAGCAGTTACTCAGCGATAAGCTACGAGCAGTACTTC
>TRBV7-7|TRBJ2-1|TRBD2|few|15
CASSFQREGGNEQFF
TGTGCCAGCAGCTTCCAGCGGGAGGGGGGCAATGAGCAGTTCTTC
>TRBV19|TRBJ2-1|TRBD2|.|19
CASSSRGLAGGRAYNEQFF
TGTGCCAGTAGTTCTCGCGGACTAGCGGGGGGGCGGGCCTACAATGAGCAGTTCTTC
>TRBV6-5|TRBJ1-1|TRBD1|.|12
CASRQGNTEAFF
TGTGCCAGCCGACAGGGGAACACTGAAGCTTTCTTT
>TRBV7-2|TRBJ1-2|.|.|15
CASSFRRGTGYGYTF
TGTGCCAGCAGCTTCCGGAGGGGAACGGGCTATGGCTACACCTTC
>TRBV20-1|TRBJ1-5|.|many|14
CSASYGQQDQPQHF
TGCAGTGCTAGTTACGGGCAACAGGATCAGCCCCAGCATTTT
>TRBV4-3|TRBJ1-2|TRBD1|.|15
CASSQPDRGYYGYTF
TGCGCCAGCAGCCAACCGGACAGGGGATACTATGGCTACACCTTC
>TRBV9|TRBJ2-3|TRBD2|.|18
CASSVRPLAGGSTDTQYF
TGTGCCAGCAGCGTACGACCTTTAGCGGGGGGTAGCACAGATACGCAGTATTTT
>TRBV5-1|TRBJ2-1|TRBD2|few|16
CASSILAGGPSNEQFF
TGCGCCAGCAGCATCTTAGCGGGAGGGCCGAGTAATGAGCAGTTCTTC
>TRBV10-2|TRBJ2-7|.|few|13
CASRGLFPNEQYF
TGCGCCAGCAGGGGCCTCTTCCCCAACGAGCAGTACTTC
>TRBV5-1|TRBJ2-3|TRBD2|.|16
CASSTPGLANTDTQYF
TGCGCCAGCTCCACACCGGGACTAGCGAACACAGATACGCAGTATTTT
>TRBV29-1|TRBJ2-5|.|few|13
CSVEVILGETQYF
TGCAGCGTTGAAGTGATTTTAGGGGAGACCCAGTACTTC
>TRBV6-5|TRBJ1-3|.|many|12
CATQGTGNTIYF
TGTGCCACTCAGGGTACCGGAAACACCATATATTTT
>TRBV5-5|TRBJ1-6|.|.|14
CASSPGTWGSPLHF
TGTGCCAGCAGCCCCGGGACCTGGGGCTCACCCCTCCACTTT
>TRBV3-1|TRBJ1-2|.|.|13
CASSQDPGLPYTF
TGTGCCAGCAGCCAAGACCCGGGACTTCCCTACACCTTC
>TRBV6-1|TRBJ2-1|TRBD2|.|14
CASTPYPSGREQFF
TGTGCCAGCACCCCATACCCTAGCGGTAGGGAGCAGTTCTTC